A single sample gave rise to the 8 T cell receptor beta chains below, sequenced in a study of cytotoxic CD8 clonotypes in ibrutinib-treated CLL. Generated by immunoSEQ multiplex PCR, the TCRdb table keeps only in-frame clones and is missing some. The data contain approximately 45,000 clones, roughly two thirds of them singletons. Material: PBMCs, obtained after 12 months of ibrutinib treatment. The source of these receptors is a human donor with chronic lymphocytic leukemia.

CDR3 DNA sequence: TGTGCCAGCAGCATTTACGGGGTTAAAGAGACCCAGTACTTC. Protein product: CASSIYGVKETQYF. The chain recombines TRBV7-6 with TRBJ2-5; a weak D match, TRBD2 (5 bases). Germline CDR1 and CDR2: SGHVS and FNYEAQ. V lost 5 bases and J lost 3, with 13 bases in between. There are 14 residues in the CDR3.

The V and J genes are TRBV6-5 and TRBJ1-1; TRBD1 is a possible D gene (5 bases). Trimming took off 4 bases at V and 6 bases at J, with 21 bases between the two ends. The CDR3 has 16 amino acids. Per the germline V gene, CDR1 is MNHEY and CDR2 is SVGAGI. CDR3 nucleotides: TGTGCCAGCAGTTCCTATTCCGGGACCGGTGGTTCTGAAGCTTTCTTT. Protein product: CASSSYSGTGGSEAFF.

CDR3 loop: CASSARQGNEAFF. CDR3 DNA sequence: TGTGCCAGTAGTGCCCGACAGGGAAATGAAGCTTTCTTT. The chain is built from TRBV19 and TRBJ1-1; 7 nucleotides align to TRBD1. Trimming at V came to 5 bases and at J to 7 bases, leaving 7 bases not matched to a gene. The germline V gene has CDR1 LNHDA and CDR2 SQIVND (reference sequence). The CDR3 contains 13 residues.

The gene calls are TRBV5-1 and TRBJ2-1; unclear D gene. The CDR3 totals 8 residues. Trimming removed 4 bases at V and 12 bases at J, with 2 bases between. Looked up from germline, CDR1 is SGHRS and CDR2 is YFSETQ. The CDR3 sequence is CASSGQFF. The CDR3 coding sequence is TGCGCCAGCAGCGGGCAGTTCTTC.

J is TRBJ1-3 and V is TRBV5-1, with TRBD1 matching 10 bases. The germline CDR1 and CDR2 sequences are SGHRS and YFSETQ. The CDR3 sequence is 14 residues long. V was pared by 5 bases and J by 8 bases, with 7 bases of the junction left unmatched. CDR3 nucleotide sequence: TGCGCCAGCAGTGGACAGGGGGGAGTGGACACCATATATTTT. This translates into CASSGQGGVDTIYF.

This clone has a handful of counts. The rearrangement uses TRBV25-1 and TRBJ2-2, with 7 bases identical to TRBD1. The germline V gene encodes CDR1 MGHDK and CDR2 SYGVNS. V dropped 3 bases and J dropped 6; count of bases not matched to a gene: 7. The CDR3 is made up of 15 amino acids. CDR3 loop: CASSDPSTGSGELFF. As DNA, the CDR3 is TGTGCCAGCAGTGACCCCTCGACAGGGTCCGGGGAGCTGTTTTTT.

This clone was observed a single time. The rearrangement uses TRBV6-6 and TRBJ2-1; D is undetermined. V was pared by 4 bases and J by 5 bases, with 12 bases between. The CDR3 extends over 14 amino acids. Germline loops: CDR1 MNHNY, CDR2 SVGAGI (reference sequence). CDR3 residues: CASSFFYHDNEQFF. The CDR3 DNA sequence: TGTGCCAGCAGTTTCTTTTACCATGACAATGAGCAGTTCTTC.

This rearrangement joins TRBV7-9 to TRBJ2-7, with D possibly TRBD2 on 6 matching bases. This CDR3 region has 14 residues. Germline CDR1 is SEHNR and CDR2 is FQNEAQ (reference sequence). Trimming took 4 bases from V and 0 from J, leaving 10 bases between them. CDR3 DNA: TGTGCCAGCAGCTCCTACGGGAGCTCCTACGAGCAGTACTTC. Amino acids: CASSSYGSSYEQYF.